The 30 T cell receptor beta chains given below trace back to one sample, sequenced in a study of blood T cells in healthy people across ages. The use of a sample-barcoded 5' primer and a J-beta primer mix characterized a second PCR of roughly 7 to 12 cycles. TCRdb re-called the 5' RACE reads through MiXCR, storing one row per CDR3 protein. Of 650,000 to 950,000 distinct CDR3 sequences listed, under 55% were seen once; the top ten hold roughly 19%. Specimen: blood. The origin of the receptors is a man aged 55 to 70 in good health.

In its sample, this clonotype was seen a few times. The gene calls are TRBV29-1 and TRBJ1-4; no reliable D call. Trimming stripped 5 bases from V and 4 bases from J, with 8 bases between. CDR1 is SQVTM, CDR2 ANQGSEA, per germline. The CDR3 is 12 residues long. This CDR3 is CSVHGRNEKLFF. The DNA of the CDR3 is TGCAGCGTTCACGGCCGTAATGAAAAACTGTTTTTT.

The rearrangement links TRBV20-1 to TRBJ1-1; maybe TRBD1 (6 bases). The germline V gene encodes CDR1 DFQATT and CDR2 SNEGSKA (reference sequence). The CDR3 runs to 14 residues. The V gene lost 5 bases and the J gene lost 2 bases, with 15 bases spanning the gap. The chain's CDR3 is CSAGQGTANTEAFF. The CDR3 DNA is TGCAGTGCTGGCCAGGGGACCGCTAACACTGAAGCTTTCTTT.

The chain employs TRBV3-1 and TRBJ2-5; no definite D call. Trimming took 2 bases from V and 11 from J, leaving 9 bases between them. The CDR3 consists of 11 residues. CDR1 and CDR2 (germline): LGHDT, YNNKEL (reference sequence). The CDR3 DNA reads as TGTGCCAGCAGCCAAAGCGCTGAGCAGTACTTC. Its translation: CASSQSAEQYF.

This clonotype has a count of ten or more. The rearrangement joins TRBV7-2 to TRBJ1-2; 10 bases are shared with TRBD1. Germline V CDR1 and CDR2: SGHTA, FQGNSA. Trimming removed 4 bases from V and 8 bases from J; junction bases left unmatched: 10. The CDR3 is made up of 15 amino acids. CDR3 DNA: TGTGCCAGCAGCTCATGGACAGGGGGAATGGAGGGCTACACCTTC. Its translation: CASSSWTGGMEGYTF. Full variable domain (missing parts from reference TRBV7-2 and TRBJ1-2): GAGVSQSPSNKVTEKGKDVELRCDPISGHTALYWYRQSLGQGLEFLIYFQGNSAPDKSGLPSDRFSAERTGGSVSTLTIQRTQQEDSAVYLCASSSWTGGMEGYTFGSGTRLTVV.

This clonotype was recorded a few times. The chain employs TRBV6-1 and TRBJ2-3; weak D call: TRBD1 (6 bases). The CDR3 has 15 residues. The V gene's germline CDR1 is MNHNS and CDR2 SASEGT. V lost 6 bases and J 1 base, leaving 14 bases between the germline ends. The CDR3 protein is CASSDTGFGTDTQYF. Here the CDR3 DNA reads TGTGCCAGCAGCGACACAGGGTTCGGCACAGATACGCAGTATTTT.

This chain uses TRBV10-2 with TRBJ2-2, with D maybe TRBD2 (6 bases). Germline V gene data show CDR1 as WSHSY and CDR2 as SAAADI. The CDR3 runs to 16 residues. V was clipped by 7 bases and J by 2 bases, with 17 bases between them. CDR3 in DNA: TGCGCCAGCAAATTGGACTGGGGGGTCAACACCGGGGAGCTGTTTTTT. Its protein is CASKLDWGVNTGELFF.

This clonotype was seen at least ten times. The chain employs TRBV20-1 and TRBJ1-2, with 8 bases aligning to TRBD1. V was clipped by 6 bases and J by 0 bases; unmatched bases: 6. The CDR3 extends over 14 amino acids. The V gene's germline CDR1 is DFQATT and CDR2 SNEGSKA (reference sequence). The CDR3 region is CSAPETGANYGYTF. DNA of the CDR3: TGCAGTGCCCCAGAGACAGGGGCTAACTATGGCTACACCTTC.

This clonotype was seen a handful of times. The chain couples TRBV6-2 or TRBV6-3 to TRBJ2-7; tentative D call: TRBD2 (6 bases). V lost 5 bases to trimming and J lost 0 bases, with 20 bases between them. This CDR3 region has 17 residues. CDR1 MNHEY and CDR2 SVGEGT come from the germline V gene. The chain's CDR3 is CASSAGKQNIYSYEQYF. The CDR3 DNA reads TGTGCCAGCAGTGCGGGAAAACAGAACATATACTCCTACGAGCAGTACTTC.

This clonotype was counted once. The chain combines TRBV2 with TRBJ2-5; D is uncertain. V dropped 2 bases and J dropped 1 base, with 8 bases sitting between them. Per the germline V gene, CDR1 is SNHLY and CDR2 is FYNNEI. The CDR3 loop spans 14 amino acids. CDR3 loop: CASSESVPQETQYF. The CDR3 DNA sequence: TGTGCCAGCAGTGAAAGTGTACCCCAAGAGACCCAGTACTTC.

The J gene is TRBJ1-1, the V gene TRBV24-1, with D unclear. Germline V lookup: CDR1 KGHDR, CDR2 SFDVKD. The CDR3 has 13 amino acids. The V end lost 6 bases, the J end lost 6 bases, and 13 bases lay between the germline ends. The CDR3 loop is CATSPPGGSEAFF. DNA for the CDR3: TGTGCCACCAGTCCACCGGGAGGATCTGAAGCTTTCTTT.

This rearrangement joins TRBV4-1 to TRBJ2-5, with 7 bases that match TRBD1. This CDR3 is built from 15 residues. V gave up 3 bases and J gave up 0 bases; unmatched junction bases: 4. Germline assignment: CDR1 MGHRA and CDR2 YSYEKL. The CDR3: CASSHQQGHQETQYF. Here the CDR3 DNA reads TGCGCCAGCAGCCACCAACAGGGGCACCAAGAGACCCAGTACTTC.

The chain employs TRBV20-1 and TRBJ2-3; perhaps TRBD2 as D (5 bases). The CDR3 runs to 14 residues. Looked up from germline, CDR1 is DFQATT and CDR2 is SNEGSKA (reference sequence). Trimming removed 0 bases from V and 5 bases from J, with 12 bases in between. CDR3 protein: CSARDSRTLDTQYF. Written as DNA, the CDR3 is TGCAGTGCTAGAGATTCCCGGACTTTAGATACGCAGTATTTT.

The V call is TRBV2, the J call TRBJ2-7; D may be TRBD1 or TRBD2 (5 bases each). Germline-derived CDR1 and CDR2 are SNHLY and FYNNEI. V shed 6 bases and J shed 0 bases, with 15 bases lying between them. The CDR3 runs to 15 residues. The CDR3 loop is CASRGVGSGSYEQYF. CDR3 sequence (DNA): TGTGCCAGCAGGGGGGTAGGGTCGGGCTCCTACGAGCAGTACTTC.

In DNA form, the CDR3 reads TGCAGTGCCTCTGCCCGTAGCGGGGAAACCTCCTACAATGAGCAGTTCTTC. This translates into CSASARSGETSYNEQFF. The V and J genes are TRBV20-1 and TRBJ2-1; the match to TRBD2 covers 8 bases. With 6 bases clipped from V and 0 bases from J, the junction kept 13 bases outside the gene matches. Per germline, CDR1 DFQATT and CDR2 SNEGSKA (reference sequence). The CDR3 runs to 17 residues.

This clonotype was seen a few times. The V gene is TRBV5-5, the J gene TRBJ1-2; 8 bases match TRBD1. The germline CDR1 and CDR2 sequences are SGHKS and YYEKEE (reference sequence). This CDR3 has 14 residues. J was trimmed by 4 bases and V by 4 bases; bases with no gene match: 6. This CDR3 is CASSNRDRSYGYTF. DNA of the CDR3: TGTGCCAGCAGCAACCGGGACAGGTCCTATGGCTACACCTTC.

This clonotype was detected only a few times. The chain couples TRBV15 to TRBJ2-3; a possible D gene is TRBD1 (6 bases). V dropped 4 bases and J dropped 6 bases, with 20 bases sitting between them. The CDR3 is 16 residues long. Germline V gene sequence: CDR1 LNHNV, CDR2 YYDKDF (reference sequence). The CDR3 spells CATSNTGFEVTDTQYF. As DNA, the CDR3 is TGTGCCACCAGCAATACAGGGTTTGAGGTCACGGATACGCAGTATTTT.

In the case of this clonotype: Since a much larger clone is just one base distant, this may be a read error. V and J are TRBV20-1 and TRBJ2-1; the match to TRBD2 covers 8 bases. Germline values: CDR1 DFQATT, CDR2 SNEGSKA (reference sequence). The CDR3 consists of 14 residues. With 3 bases clipped from V and 7 bases from J, the junction kept 8 bases outside the gene matches. The CDR3 nucleotides are TGCAGTGCTAGTCCGGCGGGGGGTTGGAATGAGCAGTTCTTC. Translating gives CSASPAGGWNEQFF.

A few counts support this clonotype. The rearrangement uses TRBV7-2 and TRBJ2-1, with D perhaps TRBD1 or TRBD2 (5 bases each). Germline CDR1 and CDR2: SGHTA and FQGNSA. This CDR3 has 16 residues. V lost 7 bases and J lost 5, with 21 bases in between. The CDR3 DNA is TGTGCCAGCATCCTAAGAGGGGCAGGAGCCAACAATGAGCAGTTCTTC. It is translated as CASILRGAGANNEQFF.

This clonotype has just a few counts. The chain uses TRBV20-1 and TRBJ2-3; no clear D gene. Trimming left V 0 bases short and J 3 bases short, with 4 bases between. The CDR3 extends over 12 amino acids. CDR1 is DFQATT, CDR2 SNEGSKA, per germline (reference sequence). This CDR3 is CSARDETDTQYF. CDR3 DNA sequence: TGCAGTGCTAGAGACGAGACAGATACGCAGTATTTT.

V gene TRBV12-3 or TRBV12-4 combines with J gene TRBJ2-2; 8 positions match TRBD2. V shed 7 bases, J shed 5 bases, and the junction held 9 bases outside the gene matches. This CDR3 is 15 amino acids long. The CDR3 DNA reads TGTGCCAGCAAGGAGCTACTAGCGGTAACCGGGGAGCTGTTTTTT. Amino acids: CASKELLAVTGELFF.

This clonotype was seen more than once but under ten times. The gene calls are TRBV6-1 and TRBJ1-5; D remains ambiguous. V was cut by 5 bases and J by 5 bases, with 4 bases left in between. The germline gives CDR1 MNHNS, CDR2 SASEGT. The CDR3 length is 11 residues. The CDR3 loop is CASSLYQPQHF. The CDR3 DNA reads TGTGCCAGCAGTCTGTATCAGCCCCAGCATTTT.

The V gene is TRBV20-1, the J gene TRBJ2-5, with 8 nucleotides matching TRBD2. The CDR3 is 12 residues long. V was clipped by 7 bases and J by 9 bases; unmatched bases: 10. The germline V gene has CDR1 DFQATT and CDR2 SNEGSKA (reference sequence). The CDR3 spells CSVGTGSGAQYF. CDR3 nucleotides: TGCAGTGTCGGGACCGGTAGCGGGGCCCAGTACTTC.

This clonotype has a single count. This clone may be a read error of a much larger clone one base away. This chain joins TRBV4-1 and TRBJ2-1; D unclear. This CDR3 contains 12 residues. Germline V gene data show CDR1 as MGHRA and CDR2 as YSYEKL. V was shortened by 5 bases and J by 5 bases, with 7 bases between the two germline ends. This chain's CDR3 is CASSYQDNEQFF. CDR3 coding DNA: TGCGCCAGCAGCTACCAGGACAATGAGCAGTTCTTC.

The J gene is TRBJ2-7, the V gene TRBV6-2 or TRBV6-3; D assignment may be TRBD1 or TRBD2 (6 bases each). The germline V gene encodes CDR1 MNHEY and CDR2 SVGEGT. This CDR3 has 15 amino acids. V gave up 8 bases and J gave up 6 bases, with 23 bases separating them. Here the CDR3 DNA reads TGTGCCAGCGCCGAGGGGGGCTCAGAGCGTTGCGAGCAGTACTTC. It is translated as CASAEGGSERCEQYF.

In regard to this clonotype: A read error may be the cause here, since a much bigger clone is one base away. The chain is built from TRBV2 and TRBJ2-1, with D tentatively TRBD1 or TRBD2 (6 bases each). CDR1 SNHLY and CDR2 FYNNEI come from the germline V gene. CDR3 length equals 15 residues. CDR3 protein: CASSEGGGGYNGQFF. The CDR3 bases are TGTGCCAGCAGTGAAGGTGGAGGGGGTTACAATGGGCAGTTCTTC.

The V and J genes are TRBV25-1 and TRBJ1-6; D unclear. This CDR3 comprises 12 residues. Germline values: CDR1 MGHDK, CDR2 SYGVNS. V gave up 6 bases and J gave up 9 bases, with 9 bases separating them. CDR3 sequence reads: CASRIVSSPLHF. CDR3 coding DNA: TGTGCCAGCAGAATAGTGAGTTCACCCCTCCACTTT.

This chain links TRBV6-1 with TRBJ2-7; D is undetermined. The germline gives CDR1 MNHNS, CDR2 SASEGT. CDR3 length equals 13 residues. Trimming cost V 3 bases and J 3 bases, with 9 bases left between them. DNA for the CDR3: TGTGCCAGCAGTGACAGTAGATTCTACGAGCAGTACTTC. Translation: CASSDSRFYEQYF.

In this sample, this clonotype turned up a few times. V is TRBV29-1 and J is TRBJ2-3, with 11 nucleotides matching TRBD2. Germline V gene sequence: CDR1 SQVTM, CDR2 ANQGSEA. CDR3 length: 14 amino acids. V dropped 8 bases and J dropped 6; count of bases not matched to a gene: 10. CDR3 in amino acids: CSLTSGGIEDTQYF. For the CDR3, the DNA is TGCAGCTTAACTAGCGGGGGTATTGAGGATACGCAGTATTTT.

The chain links TRBV25-1 to TRBJ2-7, with D possibly TRBD1 on 5 matching bases. Trimming pared 4 bases from V and 3 bases from J, leaving 13 bases between. CDR1 and CDR2 from the germline V gene are MGHDK and SYGVNS. CDR3 length: 14 residues. The CDR3 loop is CASSAQDLNYEQYF. CDR3 coding DNA: TGTGCCAGCAGTGCACAGGATCTCAACTACGAGCAGTACTTC.

The chain has TRBV6-1 and TRBJ2-1, with 10 bases fitting TRBD2. The CDR3 runs 16 residues. Germline trimming cut 6 bases from V and 7 bases from J; bases unmatched to any gene: 12. From germline, CDR1 is MNHNS and CDR2 SASEGT. The DNA of the CDR3 is TGTGCCAGCAGCCTCCTTAGAGCGGGGGGGCGGAATGAGCAGTTCTTC. Translated: CASSLLRAGGRNEQFF.